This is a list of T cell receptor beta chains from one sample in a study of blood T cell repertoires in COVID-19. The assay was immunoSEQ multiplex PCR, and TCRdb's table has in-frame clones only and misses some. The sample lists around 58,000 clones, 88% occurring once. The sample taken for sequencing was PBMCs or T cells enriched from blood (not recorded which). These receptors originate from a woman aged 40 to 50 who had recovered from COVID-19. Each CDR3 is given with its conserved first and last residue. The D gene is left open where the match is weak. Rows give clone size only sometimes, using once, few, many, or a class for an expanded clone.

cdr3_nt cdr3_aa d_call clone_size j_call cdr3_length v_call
TGTGCCAGCAGTTACCCGGACAGCAGATTCTCCTACAATGAGCAGTTCTTC CASSYPDSRFSYNEQFF NA NA TRBJ2-1 17 TRBV6-2/TRBV6-3
TGTGCCAGCAGGGGTTTGGGAGCAACTAATGAAAAACTGTTTTTT CASRGLGATNEKLFF NA NA TRBJ1-4 15 TRBV5-5
TGTGCCAGTAACAAAGAGGGACAGGGGTCTTACGAGCAGTACTTC CASNKEGQGSYEQYF TRBD1 NA TRBJ2-7 15 TRBV19
TGTGCCAGCAGCCAAGATCGAGCGGAGGGAGAGACCCAGTACTTC CASSQDRAEGETQYF NA NA TRBJ2-5 15 TRBV3-1/TRBV3-2
TGTGCCAGCAGTCTTACAGGGGGTCTTGGTGAAAAACTGTTTTTT CASSLTGGLGEKLFF TRBD1 NA TRBJ1-4 15 TRBV6-5
TGCGCCAGCAGCTTGAGTGCAGGGGAGACTGAAGCTTTCTTT CASSLSAGETEAFF NA NA TRBJ1-1 14 TRBV5-1
TGTGCCAGCAGCCCCGGGGTCGAGTTGGGGAATGAGCAGTTCTTC CASSPGVELGNEQFF NA NA TRBJ2-1 15 TRBV5-4
TGTGCCAGCAGGGCCAGGGATAATAGCAATCAGCCCCAGCATTTT CASRARDNSNQPQHF NA NA TRBJ1-5 15 TRBV2
TGTGCCAGCTCACCACAGCAAGCGGGGGGATCCTACGAGCAGTACTTC CASSPQQAGGSYEQYF TRBD2 NA TRBJ2-7 16 TRBV18
TGTGCCAGCAGTTCAGGGGGCTCGAGCAATCAGCCCCAGCATTTT CASSSGGSSNQPQHF TRBD1 few TRBJ1-5 15 TRBV27
TGTGCCACCAGTGACCCGACAGGGGGCGCCTACAATGAGCAGTTCTTC CATSDPTGGAYNEQFF TRBD1 NA TRBJ2-1 16 TRBV24-1
TGTGCCAGCAGCTTAGATGGGGGCCAGCCCCAGCATTTT CASSLDGGQPQHF NA NA TRBJ1-5 13 TRBV7-9
TGTGCCAGCATTCACCATCACGGGTCCTACAATGAGCAGTTCTTC CASIHHHGSYNEQFF NA NA TRBJ2-1 15 TRBV5-5
TGCGCCAGCAGTGAGAGCTCCCCTGAAGCTTTCTTT CASSESSPEAFF NA NA TRBJ1-1 12 TRBV10-2
TGTGCCAGCAGCCCCGCGACAGGGGGTGGGCTTCAGCCCCAGCATTTT CASSPATGGGLQPQHF TRBD1 NA TRBJ1-5 16 TRBV27
TGTGCCAGCAGTTTATACGGGGAGGGTGAGCAGTTCTTC CASSLYGEGEQFF TRBD2 NA TRBJ2-1 13 TRBV12-3/TRBV12-4
TGTGCCAGCAGCTTAGATCCGAATTCACCCCTCCACTTT CASSLDPNSPLHF NA NA TRBJ1-6 13 TRBV7-9
TGTGCCAGCAGTTTACAGGGTGACCGATTAAACTATGGCTACACCTTC CASSLQGDRLNYGYTF NA NA TRBJ1-2 16 TRBV6-6
TGCAGTGCTAAGGGGAATGAGCAGTTCTTC CSAKGNEQFF NA NA TRBJ2-1 10 TRBV20-1
TGTGCCAGCAGCTTAGCCAGGGATGTTGAAGCTTTCTTT CASSLARDVEAFF NA NA TRBJ1-1 13 TRBV7-9
TGTGCCAGCATCAGGGGGCCGGCCTATGGCTACACCTTC CASIRGPAYGYTF TRBD1 NA TRBJ1-2 13 TRBV6-5
TGCGCCAGCAGCCAGGGGAGAGGGGGCCCTAACTATGGCTACACCTTC CASSQGRGGPNYGYTF TRBD1 few TRBJ1-2 16 TRBV4-1
TGCGCCAGCAGTCAATCGTGGAGACAGGGGGCGAGCAGCAATCAGCCCCAGCATTTT CASSQSWRQGASSNQPQHF TRBD1 NA TRBJ1-5 19 TRBV23-1
TGTGCCAGCAGCCAAGCCGGGGGGGACACAGATACGCAGTATTTT CASSQAGGDTDTQYF TRBD2 NA TRBJ2-3 15 TRBV3-1/TRBV3-2
TGTGCCAGCAGCGTAGACCACAGGCTCCGTGGCTACACCTTC CASSVDHRLRGYTF NA NA TRBJ1-2 14 TRBV9
TGTGCCAGCAGCCCCAGGGACAGGGGTGACTATGGCTACACCTTC CASSPRDRGDYGYTF TRBD1 NA TRBJ1-2 15 TRBV6-2/TRBV6-3
TGTGCCAGCAGCCAAGATCGAGGTTGGACTAGAGACAATGAGCAGTTCTTC CASSQDRGWTRDNEQFF TRBD2 NA TRBJ2-1 17 TRBV3-1/TRBV3-2
TGTGCCAGTAGTATAGGACTTCTCTCTGGAAACACCATATATTTT CASSIGLLSGNTIYF NA NA TRBJ1-3 15 TRBV19
TGTGCCAGCAGCTCAGGGGCAGGGGTTGAAAAACTGTTTTTT CASSSGAGVEKLFF NA NA TRBJ1-4 14 TRBV7-9
TGTGCCAGCAGCCCTAGCGGGGGGGACACCGGGGAGCTGTTTTTT CASSPSGGDTGELFF TRBD2 NA TRBJ2-2 15 TRBV7-9
TGTGCCATCAGTGACAGGGGGAGCTCTGGAAACACCATATATTTT CAISDRGSSGNTIYF TRBD1 NA TRBJ1-3 15 TRBV10-3
TGTGCCAGCAGCCGGGGGTCCTACAATGAGCAGTTCTTC CASSRGSYNEQFF NA NA TRBJ2-1 13 TRBV12-3/TRBV12-4
TGCGCCAGCAGCGTCGACCCTCATGGGCTCAAAAACATTCAGTACTTC CASSVDPHGLKNIQYF NA NA TRBJ2-4 16 TRBV5-1
TGCAGTGCTAGTTCGCAGATCAATCAGCCCCAGCATTTT CSASSQINQPQHF NA NA TRBJ1-5 13 TRBV20-1
TGCGCCAGCAGGGGGAAGACAGAAAACTATGGCTACACCTTC CASRGKTENYGYTF NA NA TRBJ1-2 14 TRBV5-1
TGTGCCAGCAGCGGAGAGACGAGCTCCTACGAGCAGTACTTC CASSGETSSYEQYF NA NA TRBJ2-7 14 TRBV3-1/TRBV3-2
TGTGCCAGCAGCTTGACAGGGGTTGTCTACGAGCAGTACTTC CASSLTGVVYEQYF TRBD1 once TRBJ2-7 14 TRBV5-6
TGTGCCAGCAGCTTAGAGCACTGGACAGATACGCAGTATTTT CASSLEHWTDTQYF NA NA TRBJ2-3 14 TRBV7-9
TGTGCCAGCTCTGAACCGGGACAGCCAAACTATGGCTACACCTTC CASSEPGQPNYGYTF TRBD1 NA TRBJ1-2 15 TRBV2
TGTGCCAGTAGTATCGGGCAGGAGGGGTCCCAAGAGACCCAGTACTTC CASSIGQEGSQETQYF NA NA TRBJ2-5 16 TRBV19
TGTGCCAGCAGTTCCTCGGGGATCCCACCTTGGGAAAAAAAATCCTACGAGCAGTACTTC CASSSSGIPPWEKKSYEQYF NA NA TRBJ2-7 20 TRBV27
TGCGCCAGCAGCTTGTTAGCTAGCGGCCAAGAGACCCAGTACTTC CASSLLASGQETQYF TRBD2 NA TRBJ2-5 15 TRBV5-1
TGTGCCAGCAGCCGAGGACAGTTGTACACTGAAGCTTTCTTT CASSRGQLYTEAFF NA NA TRBJ1-1 14 TRBV3-1/TRBV3-2
TGTGCCAGCAGCTCCTTAGTCTCTGGGGCCAACGTCCTGACTTTC CASSSLVSGANVLTF NA NA TRBJ2-6 15 TRBV7-2
TGTGCCAGCAGCGTAGTTGTGGGGGGAGAGACCCAGTACTTC CASSVVVGGETQYF NA NA TRBJ2-5 14 TRBV9
TGCGCCAGCAGCTTGGAGGGACAGGGGAACACCGGGGAGCTGTTTTTT CASSLEGQGNTGELFF TRBD1 NA TRBJ2-2 16 TRBV5-1
TGTGCCACCAGCCCCCGACTAGCTAGCACAGATACGCAGTATTTT CATSPRLASTDTQYF TRBD2 NA TRBJ2-3 15 TRBV24-1
TGTGCCAGCAGCGCCCGACAGAGGACGACCCAGTACTTC CASSARQRTTQYF NA once TRBJ2-5 13 TRBV5-6
TGTGCCAGCAGCTACTCAGGGGGCGCTGGAAACACCATATATTTT CASSYSGGAGNTIYF TRBD1 NA TRBJ1-3 15 TRBV5-6
TGTGCCACCAGCAGGGACACCATGAACACTGAAGCTTTCTTT CATSRDTMNTEAFF NA NA TRBJ1-1 14 TRBV15
TGTGCCAGCAGCCAAACCGGGACAGGGAGTCAGCCCCAGCATTTT CASSQTGTGSQPQHF TRBD1 NA TRBJ1-5 15 TRBV3-1/TRBV3-2
TGTGCCACCAGTGACGGGGGGGTAGATACGCAGTATTTT CATSDGGVDTQYF TRBD2 NA TRBJ2-3 13 TRBV24-1
TGTGCCAGCAGCCCCTCGACAGGGGACAATTCACCCCTCCACTTT CASSPSTGDNSPLHF TRBD1 NA TRBJ1-6 15 TRBV9
TGTGCCAGCAGCTTAGTAGTCAGGGTTGAGCAGTACTTC CASSLVVRVEQYF NA NA TRBJ2-7 13 TRBV11-2
TGTGCCAGCAGCGTAGCCCAGGGGACTAACTATGGCTACACCTTC CASSVAQGTNYGYTF NA NA TRBJ1-2 15 TRBV9
TGTGCCAGCACCGAAACGGACAACTCTGGAAACACCATATATTTT CASTETDNSGNTIYF NA NA TRBJ1-3 15 TRBV2
TGTGCCAGTAGTATGATAACAGGGGAGGCAAAAAACATTCAGTACTTC CASSMITGEAKNIQYF NA NA TRBJ2-4 16 TRBV19